Listed here are 16 T cell receptor beta chains from one sample, sequenced in a study of tumor-infiltrating lymphocytes in primary liver carcinoma. RNA was extracted from whole blood without cell sorting, alongside germline DNA. Constant-region priming of roughly 490 ng total RNA yielded TCR beta cDNA. Sequencing libraries for TCR beta derived from three nested multiplex PCR rounds that used slightly modified ARM-PCR. Primers for the first two PCR rounds were TRBV1-TRBV30 forward primers and a C-beta reverse primer (10 cycles per round). MiXCR was run by TCRdb on the multiplex PCR reads, yielding one entry per CDR3 protein. There are fewer than 400,000 distinct CDR3 sequences in the sample; more than 55% occur only once, and roughly 9% lies in the top ten. The sequenced material came from peripheral blood. All receptors derive from a man aged 35 to 55 with primary liver carcinoma and hepatitis B virus infection.

V is TRBV6-2 or TRBV6-3 and J is TRBJ2-5, with TRBD2 identical over 9 bases. The CDR3 has 14 amino acids. Trimming removed 5 bases from V and 3 bases from J; junction bases left unmatched: 4. In germline, CDR1 is MNHEY, CDR2 SVGEGT. In DNA, the CDR3 is TGTGCCAGCAGTATTAGCGGGAGAAAAGAGACCCAGTACTTC. It codes for CASSISGRKETQYF.

This chain joins TRBV6-5 and TRBJ1-3, with D perhaps matching TRBD1 (5 bases). Germline V gene lookup returns CDR1 MNHEY and CDR2 SVGAGI. The CDR3 is 17 amino acids. V shed 0 bases and J shed 2 bases, with 14 bases lying between them. The CDR3 nucleotides read TGTGCCAGCAGTTACTCGTTCAGGGCAGGGCCTGGAAACACCATATATTTT. Translation gives CASSYSFRAGPGNTIYF.

V is TRBV5-1 and J is TRBJ1-1; tentatively, D is TRBD1 (6 bases). The CDR3 is 13 residues long. The V gene's germline CDR1 is SGHRS and CDR2 YFSETQ. V dropped 2 bases and J dropped 7 bases, with 12 bases sitting between them. Written as DNA, the CDR3 is TGCGCCAGCAGCTTTTCGGGAGGGGGTGAAGCTTTCTTT. Residues: CASSFSGGGEAFF.

Details on this clonotype: One base away lies a much larger clone, so this may be a sequencing read error. This rearrangement joins TRBV29-1 to TRBJ2-5, with a tentative D call TRBD2 (7 bases). The CDR3 has 11 residues. The germline gives CDR1 SQVTM, CDR2 ANQGSEA. The V and J ends lost 7 bases and 13 bases respectively, with 19 bases between them. The CDR3 sequence: CSGGGPLSRYF. The DNA of the CDR3 is TGCAGCGGGGGGGGGCCGCTATCCCGGTACTTC.

As to this clonotype: Mismatch with germline at one junction end may stem from a read error. The V call is TRBV6-6, the J call TRBJ1-2, with unresolved D. Germline V gene lookup returns CDR1 MNHNY and CDR2 SVGAGI (reference sequence). The CDR3 covers 13 residues. CDR3 in amino acids: CASIPPVHYGYTF. CDR3 bases: TGTGCCAGCATCCCTCCGGTCCACTACGGCTACACCTTC.

Details on this clonotype: One end of the junction is discordant with germline, which a read error may explain. This chain joins TRBV28 and TRBJ1-1; a possible D gene is TRBD1 (6 bases). The CDR3 length is 16 residues. In germline, CDR1 is MDHEN, CDR2 SYDVKM. The CDR3 loop is CAGSSAGGGGRTEAFF. In nucleotides, the CDR3 is TGTGCCGGCAGTTCTGCGGGTGGGGGCGGTAGGACTGAAGCTTTCTTT.

This clonotype was counted between two and nine times. The rearrangement links TRBV6-5 to TRBJ2-7, with D possibly matching TRBD1 (6 bases). Trimming shortened V by 2 bases and J by 0 bases, and 8 bases separated the two germline ends. The CDR3 covers 14 residues. In germline, CDR1 is MNHEY, CDR2 SVGAGI. The CDR3: CASSYTGSSYEQYF. For the CDR3, the DNA is TGTGCCAGCAGTTACACAGGGAGCTCCTACGAGCAGTACTTC.

Details on this clonotype: The CDR3 ends on some other residue instead of the conserved phenylalanine or tryptophan, so this is likely a read error. The rearrangement uses TRBV12-3 or TRBV12-4 and TRBJ2-1; TRBD2 aligns across 9 bases. This CDR3 comprises 16 residues. The CDR3 sequence: CACSPLDSGRGNEQFL. As DNA, the CDR3 is TGTGCCTGCAGCCCGTTGGATAGCGGGAGAGGGAATGAGCAGTTCTTA.

The V gene is TRBV9, the J gene TRBJ2-6; 8 nucleotides line up with TRBD1. CDR3 length equals 16 residues. Trimming at V came to 2 bases and at J to 1 base, leaving 2 bases not matched to a gene. Germline V lookup: CDR1 SGDLS, CDR2 YYNGEE. In DNA, the CDR3 is TGTGCCAGCAGCGTTGGACAGGGTTCTGGGGCCAACGTCCTGACTTTC. This sequence encodes CASSVGQGSGANVLTF.

The chain links TRBV28 to TRBJ1-2; 7 positions match TRBD1. V shed 10 bases and J 8 bases; nucleotides not matched to a gene: 13. The CDR3 sequence is 13 residues long. Per germline, CDR1 MDHEN and CDR2 SYDVKM. As DNA, the CDR3 is TGTGCCATCCTTCGGGACAGTCTAGGGGGCTACACCTTC. This codes for CAILRDSLGGYTF.

The sample holds many counts of this clonotype. The rearrangement joins TRBV6-5 to TRBJ2-3; D could derive from TRBD1 or TRBD2 (5 bases each). The germline V gene has CDR1 MNHEY and CDR2 SVGAGI. V was clipped by 0 bases and J by 4 bases, with 11 bases between them. The CDR3 covers 15 residues. This CDR3 reads CASSYSRGIADTQYF. The DNA for the CDR3 is TGTGCCAGCAGTTACTCGAGGGGTATAGCAGATACGCAGTATTTT.

This clonotype was counted at least ten times. The gene calls are TRBV29-1 and TRBJ2-7, with 9 nucleotides matching TRBD1. CDR1 is SQVTM, CDR2 ANQGSEA, per germline. With 7 bases clipped from V and 7 bases from J, the junction kept 8 bases outside the gene matches. The CDR3 loop spans 12 amino acids. The CDR3 coding sequence is TGCAGCGGGGGACAGGGAGTAGGGGAGCAGTACTTC. The encoded protein is CSGGQGVGEQYF.

This clonotype was found a few times. The junction differs from germline at one of its ends, possibly a read error. This rearrangement joins TRBV28 to TRBJ1-5, with D tentatively TRBD1 (5 bases). Germline values: CDR1 MDHEN, CDR2 SYDVKM. The CDR3 sequence is 15 residues long. This CDR3 is CAGSPPGRGNQPQHF. The DNA of the CDR3 is TGTGCCGGCAGTCCCCCGGGACGAGGTAATCAGCCCCAGCATTTT. Full variable domain (missing parts from reference TRBV28 and TRBJ1-5): DVKVTQSSRYLVKRTGEKVFLECVQDMDHENMFWYRQDPGLGLRLIYFSYDVKMKEKGDIPEGYSVSREKKERFSLILESASTNQTSMYLCAGSPPGRGNQPQHFGDGTRLSIL.

As regards this clonotype: Here the CDR3 omits its conserved ending phenylalanine or tryptophan, so a read error is the likely source. The chain has TRBV11-2 and TRBJ2-7; D tentatively reads TRBD1 or TRBD2 (5 bases each). Germline CDR1 SGHAT, CDR2 FQNNGV. Trimming took off 4 bases at V and 4 bases at J, with 11 bases between the two ends. The CDR3 length is 13 residues. As DNA, the CDR3 is TGTGCCAGCAGCTACGGGGCCTCTTACGAGCAGTACTCC. Protein sequence: CASSYGASYEQYS.

To note about this clonotype: Given a much more abundant clone one base away, this may be a read error. The J gene is TRBJ2-3, the V gene TRBV6-2 or TRBV6-3, with 8 bases matching TRBD2. Germline loops: CDR1 MNHEY, CDR2 SVGEGT. This CDR3 spans 18 amino acids. This CDR3 reads CASSPTSKLAELTGTQYF. The CDR3 nucleotides read TGTGCCAGCAGTCCCACGAGCAAACTAGCGGAGCTCACAGGTACGCAGTATTTT.

As concerns this clonotype: At one end, the junction sequence differs from germline, possibly due to a read error. This chain links TRBV4-3 with TRBJ2-2; D may be TRBD2 (6 bases). Germline lookup yields CDR1 LGHNA and CDR2 YSLEER. This CDR3 spans 15 amino acids. CDR3 residues: CAISPFLGEAGELFF. The CDR3 DNA reads TGCGCCATCAGCCCCTTTTTGGGGGAGGCCGGGGAGCTGTTTTTT.